Each of the 20 T cell receptor beta chains below was sequenced from the same sample in a study of cytomegalovirus exposure and HLA in healthy donors. PCR amplification relied on 60 Vbeta primers (plus 13 Jbeta primers). Some clones are missing from TCRdb's copy, which holds only in-frame ones; the method was immunoSEQ multiplex PCR. The table includes 150,000 to 200,000 clones, roughly 80% detected once. Input material: PBMCs. These receptors all come from a woman between 25 and 40 years old in good health and CMV-seropositive.

CDR3 bases: TGTGCCAGCAGTTACTCGGGGGGTTCTCGTGAAGCTTTCTTT. Translation gives CASSYSGGSREAFF. The chain carries TRBV6-5 and TRBJ1-1; D may be TRBD1 (5 bases). The V gene lost 0 bases and the J gene lost 7 bases, with 12 bases spanning the gap. The CDR3 runs to 14 residues. The germline CDR1 and CDR2 sequences are MNHEY and SVGAGI.

This sequence joins TRBV5-1 and TRBJ2-7; D remains ambiguous. Trimming pared 0 bases from V and 4 bases from J, leaving 8 bases between. The CDR3 spans 13 residues. Germline-derived CDR1 and CDR2 are SGHRS and YFSETQ. The CDR3 here is CASSLEVGYEQYF. For the CDR3, the DNA is TGCGCCAGCAGCTTGGAGGTCGGGTACGAGCAGTACTTC.

The chain employs TRBV6-6 and TRBJ1-1, with TRBD1 matching 9 bases. This CDR3 spans 14 amino acids. CDR1 and CDR2 from the germline V gene are MNHNY and SVGAGI (reference sequence). V shed 5 bases and J 4 bases; nucleotides not matched to a gene: 5. The CDR3 coding sequence is TGTGCCAGCAGTCGCCGGGACAGGGCCACTGAAGCTTTCTTT. Translated: CASSRRDRATEAFF.

The chain couples TRBV5-1 to TRBJ2-3, with a possible D match to TRBD1 (5 bases). Between the trimmed V and J ends, which lost 6 bases and 0 bases, there was a span of 8 bases. Per germline, CDR1 SGHRS and CDR2 YFSETQ. The CDR3 loop spans 13 amino acids. The CDR3 nucleotides are TGCGCCAGCACTCACAGGAGCACAGATACGCAGTATTTT. The encoded protein is CASTHRSTDTQYF.

This clone was detected only a few times. This chain links TRBV7-9 with TRBJ2-2, with D possibly matching TRBD2 (5 bases). Deletions cut 5 bases from V and 6 bases from J, with 16 bases between. This CDR3 contains 15 residues. Germline assignment: CDR1 SEHNR and CDR2 FQNEAQ (reference sequence). The CDR3 nucleotides read TGTGCCAGCAGCCACCTACGAGGGAAGGCCGGGGAGCTGTTTTTT. Protein sequence: CASSHLRGKAGELFF.

This chain links TRBV27 with TRBJ2-7, with D possibly matching TRBD2 (7 bases). The germline CDR1 and CDR2 sequences are MNHEY and SMNVEV (reference sequence). CDR3 size: 17 residues. V was trimmed by 0 bases and J by 6 bases, leaving 21 bases between them. CDR3 DNA sequence: TGTGCCAGCAGTTTATCTTTCGGGGGAGGGGGAGCTTTCGAGCAGTACTTC. Translating gives CASSLSFGGGGAFEQYF.

This sequence joins TRBV4-1 and TRBJ2-5; maybe TRBD1 (5 bases). Per germline, CDR1 MGHRA and CDR2 YSYEKL. Deletions cut 5 bases from V and 4 bases from J, with 26 bases between. The CDR3 contains 18 residues. CDR3 coding DNA: TGCGCCAGCAGCGGGCTGGGGCAGGGAACGAAGCTGGGAGAGACCCAGTACTTC. It translates to CASSGLGQGTKLGETQYF.

The rearrangement links TRBV6-4 to TRBJ1-2; 7 bases agree with TRBD1. The CDR3 is made up of 14 amino acids. V lost 3 bases to trimming and J lost 9 bases; unmatched junction nucleotides: 10. The germline V gene has CDR1 MRHNA and CDR2 SNTAGT. CDR3 amino acids: CASSDLPGQRSYTF. As DNA, the CDR3 is TGTGCCAGCAGTGATCTTCCGGGACAGAGAAGCTACACCTTC.

The chain has TRBV7-9 and TRBJ1-5; D remains unclear. Germline V gene lookup returns CDR1 SEHNR and CDR2 FQNEAQ (reference sequence). Trimming shortened V by 1 base and J by 2 bases, and 12 bases separated the two germline ends. CDR3 size: 16 residues. The CDR3: CASSLVGSRGNQPQHF. In DNA, the CDR3 is TGTGCCAGCAGCTTAGTCGGCTCCCGGGGCAATCAGCCCCAGCATTTT.

This clone was picked up a small number of times. The chain combines TRBV7-8 with TRBJ2-1; no reliable D call. Germline assignment: CDR1 SGHVS and CDR2 FQNEAQ. V lost 0 bases and J 0 bases, leaving 3 bases between the germline ends. The CDR3 covers 14 residues. The CDR3 region is CASSLAASYNEQFF. As DNA, the CDR3 is TGTGCCAGCAGCTTAGCGGCCTCCTACAATGAGCAGTTCTTC.

The chain combines TRBV6-1 with TRBJ2-4; a possible D gene is TRBD1 (5 bases). In germline, CDR1 is MNHNS, CDR2 SASEGT. There are 15 residues in the CDR3. The V end lost 7 bases, the J end lost 3 bases, and 16 bases lay between the germline ends. CDR3 loop: CASKSNGAVKNIQYF. CDR3 DNA: TGTGCCAGCAAATCAAATGGGGCCGTCAAAAACATTCAGTACTTC.

This clone came up a few times. CDR3 in amino acids: CASSQGPETSGGEVGDEQFF. CDR3 in DNA: TGCGCCAGCAGCCAAGGTCCTGAGACTAGCGGGGGGGAAGTCGGGGATGAGCAGTTCTTC. This chain links TRBV4-3 with TRBJ2-1; TRBD2 agrees at 14 bases. Germline V gene sequence: CDR1 LGHNA, CDR2 YSLEER. The CDR3 has 20 amino acids. V lost 1 base to trimming and J lost 8 bases; unmatched junction nucleotides: 16.

In this sample, this clone turned up a few times. This chain joins TRBV5-5 and TRBJ2-3, with 12 bases fitting TRBD2. Germline V lookup: CDR1 SGHKS, CDR2 YYEKEE (reference sequence). Trimming cost V 2 bases and J 6 bases; bases outside gene matches: 13. The CDR3 runs 18 residues. CDR3 DNA: TGTGCCAGCAGCTTCCCTATTAGGACTAGCGGGATGGCGGATACGCAGTATTTT. It yields the protein CASSFPIRTSGMADTQYF.

This clone was found a few times. The chain has TRBV7-3 and TRBJ2-1, with 11 bases matching TRBD2. V shed 4 bases, J shed 8 bases, and the junction held 7 bases outside the gene matches. The germline V gene encodes CDR1 SGHTA and CDR2 FQGTGA. The CDR3 has 15 residues. The CDR3 here is CASSYSGGAGYEQFF. The DNA of the CDR3 is TGTGCCAGCAGCTATAGCGGGGGGGCTGGATATGAGCAGTTCTTC.

This clone was observed a single time. Other nucleotide sequences from this sample produce the same CDR3. V and J are TRBV27 and TRBJ2-7; possibly TRBD1 for D (6 bases). The CDR3 sequence is 12 residues long. Germline V CDR1 and CDR2: MNHEY, SMNVEV (reference sequence). The V and J ends lost 4 bases and 4 bases respectively, with 8 bases between them. The DNA of the CDR3 is TGTGCCAGCAGTTCCCAGGGGTACGAGCAGTACTTC. Translation gives CASSSQGYEQYF.

The rearrangement uses TRBV9 and TRBJ2-4, with 8 positions matching TRBD1. This CDR3 contains 15 residues. The germline V gene encodes CDR1 SGDLS and CDR2 YYNGEE. V dropped 5 bases and J dropped 8; count of bases not matched to a gene: 12. Here the CDR3 DNA reads TGTGCCAGCAGTGTGGGAGCAGGGGGCCGAGACATTCAGTACTTC. It translates to CASSVGAGGRDIQYF.

This chain links TRBV6-6 with TRBJ1-2; perhaps TRBD1 as D (5 bases). The germline V gene has CDR1 MNHNY and CDR2 SVGAGI (reference sequence). V was trimmed by 0 bases and J by 0 bases, leaving 11 bases between them. The CDR3 has 16 amino acids. This CDR3 reads CASSYSDSLPNYGYTF. The DNA of the CDR3 is TGTGCCAGCAGTTACTCCGACAGCTTACCTAACTATGGCTACACCTTC.

The rearrangement joins TRBV6-5 to TRBJ1-1; the D is unclear. The CDR3 is made up of 15 amino acids. The germline V gene has CDR1 MNHEY and CDR2 SVGAGI. V was cut by 7 bases and J by 5 bases, with 20 bases left in between. The CDR3 reads CASNEWGARLTEAFF. The CDR3 nucleotides read TGTGCCAGCAACGAATGGGGAGCCCGGCTGACTGAAGCTTTCTTT.

This clone occurred once. This chain links TRBV6-5 with TRBJ2-3; TRBD2 aligns across 7 bases. CDR3 size: 14 residues. V lost 6 bases, J lost 8 bases, and 11 bases stayed unmatched. The germline CDR1 and CDR2 sequences are MNHEY and SVGAGI. The CDR3 here is CASRTDSGSATQYF. The DNA of the CDR3 is TGTGCCAGCAGGACAGATAGCGGGTCGGCTACGCAGTATTTT.

The rearrangement links TRBV27 to TRBJ2-2; D possibly corresponds to TRBD2 (6 bases). V was cut by 2 bases and J by 6 bases, with 22 bases left in between. CDR1 and CDR2 from the germline V gene are MNHEY and SMNVEV (reference sequence). This CDR3 contains 18 residues. CDR3 in DNA: TGTGCCAGCAGTTTAGACTGGTTGGGAGGCTCAACACCCGGGGAGCTGTTTTTT. This encodes CASSLDWLGGSTPGELFF.